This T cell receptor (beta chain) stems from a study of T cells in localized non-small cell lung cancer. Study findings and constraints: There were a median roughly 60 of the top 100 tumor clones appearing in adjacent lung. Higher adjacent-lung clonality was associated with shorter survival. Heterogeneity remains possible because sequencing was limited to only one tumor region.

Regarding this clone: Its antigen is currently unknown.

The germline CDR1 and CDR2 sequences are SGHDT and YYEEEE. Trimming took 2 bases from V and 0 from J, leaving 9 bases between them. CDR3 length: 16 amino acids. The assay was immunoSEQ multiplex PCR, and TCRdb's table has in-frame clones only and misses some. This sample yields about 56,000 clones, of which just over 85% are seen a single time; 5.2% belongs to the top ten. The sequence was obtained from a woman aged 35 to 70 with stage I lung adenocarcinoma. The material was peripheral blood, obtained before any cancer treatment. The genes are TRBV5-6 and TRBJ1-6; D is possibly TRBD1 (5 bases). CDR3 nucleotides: TGTGCCAGCAGCTTCGGGGGAAGCTCCTATAATTCACCCCTCCACTTT. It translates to CASSFGGSSYNSPLHF.